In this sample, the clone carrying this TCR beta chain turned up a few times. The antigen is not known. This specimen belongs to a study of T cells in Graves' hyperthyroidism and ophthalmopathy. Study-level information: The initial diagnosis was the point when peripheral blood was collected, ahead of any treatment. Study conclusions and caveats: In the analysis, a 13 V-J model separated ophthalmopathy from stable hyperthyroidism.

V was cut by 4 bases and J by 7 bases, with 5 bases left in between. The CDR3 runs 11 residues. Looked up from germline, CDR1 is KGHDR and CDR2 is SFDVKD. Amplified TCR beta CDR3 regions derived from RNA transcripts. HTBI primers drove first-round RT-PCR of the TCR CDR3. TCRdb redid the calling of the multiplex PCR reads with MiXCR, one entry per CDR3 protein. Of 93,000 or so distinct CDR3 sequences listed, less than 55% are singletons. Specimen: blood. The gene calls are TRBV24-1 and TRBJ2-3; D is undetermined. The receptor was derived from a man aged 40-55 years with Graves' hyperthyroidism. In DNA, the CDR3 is TGTGCCACCAGTGAGTCGTATACGCAGTATTTT. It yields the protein CATSESYTQYF.